This TCR beta chain is drawn from a study of cytomegalovirus exposure and HLA in healthy donors. Primers included in the PCR were 60 Vbeta and 13 Jbeta primers. The authors' processing: Roughly 11 million shared chains were among the 65 million to 85 million unique TCR beta chains that a later analysis counted. TCRdb's copy holds only in-frame clones and misses some; the assay was immunoSEQ multiplex PCR. From that table come the V and J calls and clone size; the DNA was used to work out D and trimming. This sample has roughly 150,000 clones, with around three quarters found just once. Germline V gives CDR1 ENHRY, CDR2 SYGVKD. The CDR3 is 15 amino acids. V was pared by 2 bases and J by 3 bases, with 4 bases of the junction left unmatched.

V usage is TRBV10-3 and J usage is TRBJ2-3; 8 bases are shared with TRBD2. The sample comprised PBMCs. This TCR was sampled from a man aged 40-49 years in good health and CMV-seronegative. The CDR3 DNA reads TGTGCCATCAGTGAGCGGGAGGGCCCTACAGATACGCAGTATTTT. Translating it yields CAISEREGPTDTQYF.